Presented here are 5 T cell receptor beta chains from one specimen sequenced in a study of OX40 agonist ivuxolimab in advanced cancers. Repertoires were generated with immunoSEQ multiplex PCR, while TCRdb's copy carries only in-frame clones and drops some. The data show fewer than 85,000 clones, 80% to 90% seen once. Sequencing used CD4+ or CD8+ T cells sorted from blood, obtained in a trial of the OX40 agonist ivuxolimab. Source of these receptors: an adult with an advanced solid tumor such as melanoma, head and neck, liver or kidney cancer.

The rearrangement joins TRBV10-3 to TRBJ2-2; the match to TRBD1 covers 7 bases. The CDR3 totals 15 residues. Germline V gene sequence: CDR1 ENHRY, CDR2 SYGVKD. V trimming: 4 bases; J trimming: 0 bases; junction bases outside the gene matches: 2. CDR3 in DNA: TGTGCCATCAGTGCACAGGGGACGAACACCGGGGAGCTGTTTTTT. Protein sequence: CAISAQGTNTGELFF.

CDR3 residues: CASSATSISHEQFF. Here the CDR3 DNA reads TGTGCCAGCAGTGCAACTAGCATTTCGCATGAGCAGTTCTTC. The chain recombines TRBV6-6 with TRBJ2-1, with a weak D call TRBD2 (6 bases). V was pared by 5 bases and J by 8 bases, with 16 bases between. The CDR3 runs to 14 residues. CDR1 is MNHNY and CDR2 is SVGAGI in the germline V gene (reference sequence).

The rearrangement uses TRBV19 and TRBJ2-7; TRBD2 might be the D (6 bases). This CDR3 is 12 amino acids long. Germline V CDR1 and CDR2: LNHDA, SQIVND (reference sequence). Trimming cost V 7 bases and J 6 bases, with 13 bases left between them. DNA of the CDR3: TGTGCCAGTAAGGAGGGTTTGGGCGAGCAGTACTTC. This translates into CASKEGLGEQYF.

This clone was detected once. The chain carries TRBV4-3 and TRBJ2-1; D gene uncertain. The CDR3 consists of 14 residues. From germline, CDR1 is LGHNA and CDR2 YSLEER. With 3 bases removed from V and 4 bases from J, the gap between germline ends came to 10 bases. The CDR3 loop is CASSQRFGYNEQFF. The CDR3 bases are TGCGCCAGCAGCCAGCGGTTTGGGTACAATGAGCAGTTCTTC.

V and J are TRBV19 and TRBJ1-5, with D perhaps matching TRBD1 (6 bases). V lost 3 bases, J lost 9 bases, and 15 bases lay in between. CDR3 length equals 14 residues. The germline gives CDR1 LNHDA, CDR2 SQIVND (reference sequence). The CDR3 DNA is TGTGCCAGTAGTATCTACAGGGAGGGCCGGCCCCAGCATTTT. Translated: CASSIYREGRPQHF. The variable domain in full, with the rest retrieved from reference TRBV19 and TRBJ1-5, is DGGITQSPKYLFRKEGQNVTLSCEQNLNHDAMYWYRQDPGQGLRLIYYSQIVNDFQKGDIAEGYSVSREKKESFPLTVTSAQKNPTAFYLCASSIYREGRPQHFGDGTRLSIL.